This entry lists 2 T cell receptor beta chains sequenced from one sample in a study of Tregs in tolerant kidney transplant recipients. Sequenced by immunoSEQ multiplex PCR; TCRdb stores in-frame clones only, minus some. This sample has tens of thousands of clones, with just over 90% found just once. The sequenced material came from CD8+ T cells from blood. The receptors were gathered from a human donor in good health.

The sample holds one count of this clone. The V call is TRBV9, the J call TRBJ1-3; 10 bases map to TRBD1. Trimming took 10 bases from V and 4 from J; bases not matched to a gene: 2. The CDR3 totals 12 residues. CDR1 SGDLS and CDR2 YYNGEE come from the germline V gene. For the CDR3, the DNA is TGTGCCGGACAGGGGGGAGGAAACACCATATATTTT. The encoded protein is CAGQGGGNTIYF.

The gene calls are TRBV6-6 and TRBJ2-1, with a weak D call TRBD2 (6 bases). Per germline, CDR1 MNHNY and CDR2 SVGAGI (reference sequence). The CDR3 consists of 14 residues. Trimming took off 7 bases at V and 3 bases at J, with 13 bases between the two ends. The chain's CDR3 is CASNPGLHYNEQFF. CDR3 bases: TGTGCCAGCAACCCGGGACTCCACTACAATGAGCAGTTCTTC.